The 14 T cell receptor beta chains in this list originate from one sample, sequenced in a study of blood T cell repertoires in COVID-19. Sequenced by immunoSEQ multiplex PCR; TCRdb stores in-frame clones only, minus some. The sample shows roughly 150,000 clones, about 86% of them seen only once. The sequencing input was peripheral blood. The receptor set was obtained from a woman aged 80 or over with acute or convalescent COVID-19.

About this clone itself: At one boundary the junction diverges from the germline segment, which might be a read error. CDR3 residues: CASSLGLTYEQYF. The CDR3 DNA is TGTGCCAGCAGCTTGGGACTTACCTATGAGCAGTACTTC. V is TRBV5-4 and J is TRBJ2-7; D is ambiguous. Looked up from germline, CDR1 is SGHNT and CDR2 is YYREEE (reference sequence). This CDR3 contains 13 residues. The full variable domain, with the rest looked up from reference TRBV5-4 and TRBJ2-7, is ETGVTQSPTHLIKTRGQQVTLRCSSQSGHNTVSWYQQALGQGPQFIFQYYREEENGRGNFPPRFSGLQFPNYSSELNVNALELDDSALYLCASSLGLTYEQYFGPGTRLTVT.

V gene TRBV6-2 or TRBV6-3 combines with J gene TRBJ2-1, with D possibly TRBD2 on 5 matching bases. The germline CDR1 and CDR2 sequences are MNHEY and SVGEGT. V was clipped by 6 bases and J by 5 bases, with 11 bases between them. This CDR3 contains 13 residues. In DNA, the CDR3 is TGTGCCAGCAGCCCCGGGATTAACAATGAGCAGTTCTTC. This translates into CASSPGINNEQFF.

V gene TRBV11-2 combines with J gene TRBJ2-2; a possible D gene is TRBD2 (5 bases). The germline V gene has CDR1 SGHAT and CDR2 FQNNGV. The CDR3 is made up of 14 amino acids. V lost 6 bases to trimming and J lost 0 bases, with 8 bases between them. The CDR3 is CASRRTANTGELFF. The CDR3 DNA is TGTGCCAGCAGACGGACTGCGAACACCGGGGAGCTGTTTTTT.

The chain couples TRBV3-1 (or the pseudogene TRBV3-2) to TRBJ1-4; D perhaps matches TRBD1 (5 bases). Trimming cost V 2 bases and J 5 bases, with 12 bases left between them. CDR3 length equals 15 residues. Germline V gene lookup returns CDR1 LGHDT and CDR2 YNNKEL (reference sequence). The DNA for the CDR3 is TGTGCCAGCAGCCAAAGACAGAACGGGAATGAAAAACTGTTTTTT. Translated: CASSQRQNGNEKLFF.

This CDR3 is CAISGQGSSYNEQFF. CDR3 bases: TGTGCCATCAGTGGACAGGGGAGCTCCTACAATGAGCAGTTCTTC. The chain recombines TRBV10-3 with TRBJ2-1; 8 positions match TRBD1. This CDR3 is 15 amino acids long. The J segment lost 0 bases and the V segment lost 4 bases, leaving 2 bases of the junction unmatched. Germline CDR1 reads ENHRY; CDR2 reads SYGVKD.

This clone appeared a single time. Other nucleotide sequences in the sample specify the same CDR3. This chain connects TRBV19 to TRBJ1-2; 7 bases align to TRBD1. The CDR3 loop spans 12 amino acids. Germline CDR1 reads LNHDA; CDR2 reads SQIVND (reference sequence). J was trimmed by 5 bases and V by 5 bases; bases with no gene match: 2. The DNA of the CDR3 is TGTGCCAGTAGTCCCAGGGGGTATGGCTACACCTTC. Protein product: CASSPRGYGYTF. The full variable domain, completed using reference TRBV19 and TRBJ1-2, is DGGITQSPKYLFRKEGQNVTLSCEQNLNHDAMYWYRQDPGQGLRLIYYSQIVNDFQKGDIAEGYSVSREKKESFPLTVTSAQKNPTAFYLCASSPRGYGYTFGSGTRLTVV.

The chain carries TRBV15 and TRBJ1-1; possibly TRBD1 for D (6 bases). The CDR3 consists of 13 residues. V lost 9 bases to trimming and J lost 4 bases, with 15 bases between them. Per the germline V gene, CDR1 is LNHNV and CDR2 is YYDKDF (reference sequence). CDR3 nucleotides: TGTGCCACTACCAACAGGGAGAGCACTGAAGCTTTCTTT. This codes for CATTNRESTEAFF.

V is TRBV18 and J is TRBJ2-1, with TRBD2 matching 11 bases. With 8 bases clipped from V and 4 bases from J, the junction kept 10 bases outside the gene matches. Germline CDR1 reads KGHSH; CDR2 reads LQKENI. The CDR3 has 16 residues. The CDR3 DNA follows: TGTGCCAGCACCTCCCGAGGGACTAGCGGATACAATGAGCAGTTCTTC. As protein: CASTSRGTSGYNEQFF.

V usage is TRBV9 and J usage is TRBJ2-1; D is uncertain. CDR1 is SGDLS and CDR2 is YYNGEE in the germline V gene. V was cut by 0 bases and J by 2 bases, with 3 bases left in between. There are 13 residues in the CDR3. The CDR3 loop is CASSVAAYNEQFF. In nucleotides, the CDR3 is TGTGCCAGCAGCGTAGCGGCCTACAATGAGCAGTTCTTC. Filled out from reference TRBV9 and TRBJ2-1, the complete variable domain reads DSGVTQTPKHLITATGQRVTLRCSPRSGDLSVYWYQQSLDQGLQFLIQYYNGEERAKGNILERFSAQQFPDLHSELNLSSLELGDSALYFCASSVAAYNEQFFGPGTRLTVL.

The chain has TRBV14 and TRBJ2-7; TRBD2 agrees at 8 bases. Germline V gives CDR1 SGHDN, CDR2 FVKESK. The CDR3 sequence is 17 residues long. V shed 0 bases, J shed 2 bases, and the junction held 9 bases outside the gene matches. CDR3 nucleotide sequence: TGTGCCAGCAGCCAAGATGGGGCGAGCGGGAGACCCTACGAGCAGTACTTC. This translates into CASSQDGASGRPYEQYF. Complete variable domain (other parts from reference TRBV14 and TRBJ2-7): EAGVTQFPSHSVIEKGQTVTLRCDPISGHDNLYWYRRVMGKEIKFLLHFVKESKQDESGMPNNRFLAERTGGTYSTLKVQPAELEDSGVYFCASSQDGASGRPYEQYFGPGTRLTVT.

In this sample, this clone turned up a few times. The V and J genes are TRBV5-1 and TRBJ2-1, with 15 positions matching TRBD2. The CDR3 totals 13 residues. Germline V gene sequence: CDR1 SGHRS, CDR2 YFSETQ. The V gene end was trimmed by 4 bases and the J gene end by 15 bases; junction bases not matched to a gene: 5. The DNA of the CDR3 is TGCGCCAGCAGCACCGGGACTAGCGGGAGGCCGTTCTTC. As protein: CASSTGTSGRPFF.

The rearrangement links TRBV5-4 to TRBJ1-2; weak D call: TRBD1 (5 bases). The V and J ends lost 3 bases and 5 bases respectively, with 11 bases between them. CDR3 length: 13 residues. Germline assignment: CDR1 SGHNT and CDR2 YYREEE (reference sequence). The CDR3 loop is CASSYPGPYGYTF. In DNA form, the CDR3 reads TGTGCCAGCAGCTACCCAGGGCCATATGGCTACACCTTC. The complete variable domain, with remaining parts taken from reference TRBV5-4 and TRBJ1-2, reads ETGVTQSPTHLIKTRGQQVTLRCSSQSGHNTVSWYQQALGQGPQFIFQYYREEENGRGNFPPRFSGLQFPNYSSELNVNALELDDSALYLCASSYPGPYGYTFGSGTRLTVV.

This chain connects TRBV6-6 to TRBJ2-5; tentatively, D is TRBD2 (5 bases). Per the germline V gene, CDR1 is MNHNY and CDR2 is SVGAGI (reference sequence). V dropped 7 bases and J dropped 5 bases, with 14 bases sitting between them. The CDR3 sequence is 13 residues long. The CDR3 region is CASTPGFGETQYF. CDR3 sequence (DNA): TGTGCCAGCACTCCGGGATTCGGGGAGACCCAGTACTTC.

This chain joins TRBV27 and TRBJ1-4, with D perhaps matching TRBD1 (6 bases). The CDR3 is made up of 18 amino acids. V was clipped by 6 bases and J by 1 base, with 21 bases between them. Germline V gene lookup returns CDR1 MNHEY and CDR2 SMNVEV (reference sequence). In nucleotides, the CDR3 is TGTGCCAGCAGACCGGGACATACCTCCTACGGAACTAATGAAAAACTGTTTTTT. Protein product: CASRPGHTSYGTNEKLFF. The full variable domain, in which reference TRBV27 and TRBJ1-4 provide the parts outside the CDR3, is EAQVTQNPRYLITVTGKKLTVTCSQNMNHEYMSWYRQDPGLGLRQIYYSMNVEVTDKGDVPEGYKVSRKEKRNFPLILESPSPNQTSLYFCASRPGHTSYGTNEKLFFGSGTQLSVL.